These T cell receptor beta chains were read from a single sample in a study of T cell repertoires and Cas9 in healthy adults. Clones were sequenced by immunoSEQ multiplex PCR, and TCRdb holds only the in-frame ones, with some missing. The table has over 20,000 clones, less than 95% seen once. Sequenced: CD4+ effector T cells (CD127+, CD25-, CD137-, CD154-) from PBMCs; culture status not recorded. These receptor sequences come from a human donor in good health. CDR3s include the opening cysteine and the closing phenylalanine or tryptophan. The D gene is left open where the match is weak. Expanded clones are given a class, and other clones once, few, many or no size at all.

d_call: .; v_call: TRBV9; clone_size: .; j_call: TRBJ2-3; cdr3_aa: CASSVVGTDTQYF; cdr3_nt: TGTGCCAGCAGCGTAGTCGGCACAGATACGCAGTATTTT
d_call: .; v_call: TRBV4-1; clone_size: .; j_call: TRBJ1-3; cdr3_aa: CASSQRTDSGNTIYF; cdr3_nt: TGCGCCAGCAGCCAACGCACGGACTCTGGAAACACCATATATTTT
d_call: .; v_call: TRBV2; clone_size: .; j_call: TRBJ1-4; cdr3_aa: CASRRGSTATNEKLFF; cdr3_nt: TGTGCCAGCAGACGGGGGTCTACCGCAACTAATGAAAAACTGTTTTTT
d_call: .; v_call: TRBV30; clone_size: .; j_call: TRBJ2-7; cdr3_aa: CAWSDGRGEQYF; cdr3_nt: TGTGCCTGGAGTGACGGGCGCGGCGAGCAGTACTTC
d_call: .; v_call: TRBV18; clone_size: .; j_call: TRBJ2-7; cdr3_aa: CASSPSAGFYEQYF; cdr3_nt: TGTGCCAGCTCGCCCTCAGCGGGTTTCTACGAGCAGTACTTC
d_call: .; v_call: TRBV19; clone_size: .; j_call: TRBJ2-4; cdr3_aa: CASSTLDTYKNIQYF; cdr3_nt: TGTGCCAGTAGTACCCTGGACACCTACAAAAACATTCAGTACTTC
d_call: .; v_call: TRBV4-1; clone_size: .; j_call: TRBJ2-1; cdr3_aa: CASSHVDILSYNEQFF; cdr3_nt: TGCGCCAGCAGCCACGTGGACATCCTCTCCTACAATGAGCAGTTCTTC
d_call: .; v_call: TRBV25-1; clone_size: .; j_call: TRBJ2-7; cdr3_aa: CASRPSNRASGLEQYF; cdr3_nt: TGTGCCAGCAGACCTTCCAACAGGGCAAGTGGGCTCGAGCAGTACTTC
d_call: TRBD2; v_call: TRBV18; clone_size: .; j_call: TRBJ2-7; cdr3_aa: CASSPRGLAGGDSYEQYF; cdr3_nt: TGTGCCAGCTCACCGAGGGGACTAGCGGGGGGAGACTCCTACGAGCAGTACTTC
d_call: .; v_call: TRBV10-3; clone_size: .; j_call: TRBJ1-2; cdr3_aa: CAITPGHSNYGYTF; cdr3_nt: TGTGCCATCACTCCGGGACACTCTAACTATGGCTACACCTTC
d_call: TRBD2; v_call: TRBV27; clone_size: .; j_call: TRBJ2-3; cdr3_aa: CASSPWTSFRGDTQYF; cdr3_nt: TGTGCCAGCAGTCCCTGGACTAGTTTTCGTGGAGATACGCAGTATTTT
d_call: .; v_call: TRBV7-9; clone_size: .; j_call: TRBJ1-1; cdr3_aa: CASSQTGGTEAFF; cdr3_nt: TGTGCCAGCAGCCAAACGGGGGGTACTGAAGCTTTCTTT
d_call: .; v_call: TRBV29-1; clone_size: once; j_call: TRBJ2-2; cdr3_aa: CSAVGRTGGTGELFF; cdr3_nt: TGCAGCGCTGTAGGGAGGACAGGTGGGACCGGGGAGCTGTTTTTT
d_call: .; v_call: TRBV7-6; clone_size: .; j_call: TRBJ2-2; cdr3_aa: CASSLAARIGAGELFF; cdr3_nt: TGTGCCAGCAGCTTAGCGGCCAGGATAGGGGCCGGGGAGCTGTTTTTT
d_call: .; v_call: TRBV4-1; clone_size: .; j_call: TRBJ1-5; cdr3_aa: CASSQEGRGLGDQPQHF; cdr3_nt: TGCGCCAGCAGCCAAGAAGGGCGGGGGCTGGGGGATCAGCCCCAGCATTTT
d_call: .; v_call: TRBV5-1; clone_size: .; j_call: TRBJ1-1; cdr3_aa: CASSLARANTEAFF; cdr3_nt: TGCGCCAGCAGCTTGGCCAGGGCGAACACTGAAGCTTTCTTT
d_call: TRBD2; v_call: TRBV28; clone_size: .; j_call: TRBJ2-5; cdr3_aa: CASSSREGIQTQYF; cdr3_nt: TGTGCCAGCAGTTCCAGGGAGGGGATTCAGACCCAGTACTTC
d_call: TRBD1; v_call: TRBV6-5; clone_size: .; j_call: TRBJ1-2; cdr3_aa: CARSYVTGGGYTF; cdr3_nt: TGTGCCCGCAGTTACGTTACAGGGGGGGGCTACACCTTC
d_call: TRBD1; v_call: TRBV27; clone_size: .; j_call: TRBJ2-7; cdr3_aa: CASSSGQGPYEQYF; cdr3_nt: TGTGCCAGCAGTTCGGGACAGGGTCCGTACGAGCAGTACTTC
d_call: .; v_call: TRBV28; clone_size: .; j_call: TRBJ2-7; cdr3_aa: CASSSPSLYEQYF; cdr3_nt: TGTGCCAGCAGTTCCCCTTCTCTCTACGAGCAGTACTTC
d_call: TRBD1; v_call: TRBV28; clone_size: .; j_call: TRBJ1-3; cdr3_aa: CASSGQGPLHGNTIYF; cdr3_nt: TGTGCCAGTTCGGGACAGGGCCCTCTACATGGAAACACCATATATTTT
d_call: TRBD2; v_call: TRBV2; clone_size: .; j_call: TRBJ2-7; cdr3_aa: CATTPTPGGEQYF; cdr3_nt: TGTGCCACCACTCCCACCCCGGGGGGGGAGCAGTACTTC
d_call: TRBD2; v_call: TRBV27; clone_size: .; j_call: TRBJ2-7; cdr3_aa: CASSPGGSTYEQYF; cdr3_nt: TGTGCCAGCAGCCCGGGGGGATCCACCTACGAGCAGTACTTC
d_call: .; v_call: TRBV6-6; clone_size: .; j_call: TRBJ1-3; cdr3_aa: CASVRFGQSSGNTIYF; cdr3_nt: TGTGCCAGCGTAAGGTTTGGACAGAGCTCTGGAAACACCATATATTTT
d_call: TRBD1; v_call: TRBV5-5; clone_size: .; j_call: TRBJ1-1; cdr3_aa: CASSLGIGQGGPEAFF; cdr3_nt: TGTGCCAGCAGCTTGGGTATCGGACAGGGCGGGCCTGAAGCTTTCTTT
d_call: .; v_call: TRBV28; clone_size: .; j_call: TRBJ1-1; cdr3_aa: CASHSHQTITEAFF; cdr3_nt: TGTGCCAGCCACAGCCATCAAACAATCACTGAAGCTTTCTTT
d_call: .; v_call: TRBV4-1; clone_size: .; j_call: TRBJ1-1; cdr3_aa: CASSQDVMNTEAFF; cdr3_nt: TGCGCCAGCAGCCAAGATGTGATGAACACTGAAGCTTTCTTT
d_call: TRBD1; v_call: TRBV6-5; clone_size: .; j_call: TRBJ2-7; cdr3_aa: CASSRRTGGVYEQYF; cdr3_nt: TGTGCCAGCAGTCGGAGGACAGGGGGCGTCTACGAGCAGTACTTC
d_call: TRBD1; v_call: TRBV9; clone_size: .; j_call: TRBJ2-5; cdr3_aa: CASSPGQVKETQYF; cdr3_nt: TGTGCCAGCAGCCCCGGACAGGTAAAAGAGACCCAGTACTTC
d_call: .; v_call: TRBV27; clone_size: .; j_call: TRBJ2-3; cdr3_aa: CASQPLDRPTDTQYF; cdr3_nt: TGTGCCAGCCAACCTTTGGACAGACCCACAGATACGCAGTATTTT
d_call: .; v_call: TRBV6-5; clone_size: .; j_call: TRBJ2-7; cdr3_aa: CASSDRQGLEQYF; cdr3_nt: TGTGCCAGCAGTGACAGGCAGGGGCTCGAGCAGTACTTC
d_call: .; v_call: TRBV10-3; clone_size: .; j_call: TRBJ1-1; cdr3_aa: CAISVMDANTEAFF; cdr3_nt: TGTGCCATCAGTGTTATGGACGCAAACACTGAAGCTTTCTTT
d_call: TRBD2; v_call: TRBV6-6; clone_size: .; j_call: TRBJ2-7; cdr3_aa: CASNMAGGHYEQYF; cdr3_nt: TGTGCCAGCAACATGGCGGGAGGGCACTACGAGCAGTACTTC
d_call: TRBD1; v_call: TRBV28; clone_size: .; j_call: TRBJ2-7; cdr3_aa: CASSFTGGGYEQYF; cdr3_nt: TGTGCCAGCAGTTTCACAGGGGGTGGCTACGAGCAGTACTTC
d_call: .; v_call: TRBV15; clone_size: .; j_call: TRBJ2-7; cdr3_aa: CATSSETYEQYF; cdr3_nt: TGTGCCACCAGCTCCGAGACCTACGAGCAGTACTTC
d_call: .; v_call: TRBV11-2; clone_size: .; j_call: TRBJ1-2; cdr3_aa: CASSPTWGGGEGYTF; cdr3_nt: TGTGCCAGCAGCCCTACGTGGGGGGGCGGAGAAGGCTACACCTTC
d_call: TRBD2; v_call: TRBV7-3; clone_size: .; j_call: TRBJ2-3; cdr3_aa: CASSSGLAGPRTDTQYF; cdr3_nt: TGTGCCAGCAGCTCGGGACTAGCGGGACCTCGCACAGATACGCAGTATTTT
d_call: .; v_call: TRBV5-1; clone_size: .; j_call: TRBJ1-1; cdr3_aa: CASSLVSLMNTEAFF; cdr3_nt: TGCGCCAGCAGCTTGGTAAGCCTTATGAACACTGAAGCTTTCTTT